This T cell receptor beta chain came from a study of human T cells and chemical hapten exposure. Turning to the study itself: Small differences in pooled library volume mainly drove the variation in TCR yields per sample. Notes on the study in general: There was no change with DPC sensitization in TCRs above 1 in 1000 frequency.

The library tagged individual cDNA molecules with unique molecular identifiers. Original analysis: Counts of TCRs in each sample centred on a median of around 99,000 and extended from around 25,000 to 690,000. MiXCR, applied by TCRdb to the 5' RACE reads, yields one record per CDR3 protein. TCRdb's processing, not the study's, gives the V and J calls here. The repertoire holds 110,000 or so distinct CDR3 sequences, 15% to 20% seen once, with around 2.7% in the top ten. This clonotype occurred many times. Its antigen remains unknown. From whole blood left unfractionated, total RNA was extracted. The CDR3 is 12 residues long. Trimming took 6 bases from V and 5 from J, leaving 9 bases between them.

V usage is TRBV12-3 or TRBV12-4 and J usage is TRBJ2-3; perhaps TRBD1 as D (5 bases). This TCR was recovered from a human donor in good health. CDR3 amino acids: CASSHTGDTQYF. The CDR3 coding sequence is TGTGCCAGCAGCCATACAGGAGATACGCAGTATTTT.